One sample yielded the 2 T cell receptor beta chains listed below, sequenced in a study of post-analysis software for immune sequencing data. Study-wide points: Patients carried roughly 5 TRBV segments more frequently than controls did, and TRBV5-6, TRBV5-1 and TRBV20-1 were among them.

These TCRs are of unknown antigen specificity. TCR beta cDNA libraries had unique molecular identifiers. A single record per CDR3 protein comes from TCRdb applying MiXCR to the PCR reads. Of more than 350,000 distinct CDR3 sequences in the sample, more than 30% were seen once. The material sequenced was blood. The receptors were gathered from a girl under 10 years old with multiple sclerosis.

J is TRBJ2-7 and V is TRBV5-1; 9 bases align to TRBD2. V shed 4 bases and J 5 bases; nucleotides not matched to a gene: 16. The germline gives CDR1 SGHRS, CDR2 YFSETQ. The CDR3 totals 17 residues. The CDR3, as DNA: TGCGCCAGCAGCACGGGGGGGTTAATAGCGGGAGTCCACGAGCAGTACTTC. This encodes CASSTGGLIAGVHEQYF.

This clonotype was found a few times. The rearrangement uses TRBV12-3 or TRBV12-4 and TRBJ2-1; 11 bases line up with TRBD2. The CDR3 spans 16 residues. The junction had 11 bases not matched to a gene; V was cut back by 6 bases and J by 7 bases. CDR3 sequence (DNA): TGTGCCAGCAGCAGAGTTAGCGGGAGGGGGAAGAATGAGCAGTTCTTC. Amino acids: CASSRVSGRGKNEQFF.